This T cell receptor beta chain was recovered during a study of T cells in Graves' hyperthyroidism and ophthalmopathy. With 4 bases clipped from V and 0 bases from J, the junction kept 4 bases outside the gene matches. Germline V gene lookup returns CDR1 SNHLY and CDR2 FYNNEI. The length of the CDR3 is 16 residues. Patients with uncontrolled infections, other autoimmune diseases, pregnancy or lactation were excluded. Using RNA transcripts as the source, TCR beta CDR3 regions were amplified. The HTBI primer set served for first-round RT-PCR of the TCR CDR3. Each CDR3 protein gets one entry after TCRdb re-called the multiplex PCR reads with MiXCR. Of under 300,000 distinct CDR3 sequences listed, around a quarter are singletons.

This chain uses TRBV2 with TRBJ1-2; 11 nucleotides align to TRBD1. The sequenced sample was blood. The sequence was collected from a man aged 35 to 55 with Graves' hyperthyroidism that later progressed to Graves' ophthalmopathy. CDR3 in DNA: TGTGCCAGCAGTGGGGACAGGGGGGAGCCTAACTATGGCTACACCTTC. It is translated as CASSGDRGEPNYGYTF.